The 25 T cell receptor beta chains below all came from one sample that was sequenced in a study of vaccination effects on CD4 cells after COVID-19. The ViraFEST assay expanded antigen-specific CD4+ T cells with viral peptide pools before sequencing. Culture proceeded for 10 days, and CD4+ T cells were then isolated. None of the vaccinated had previously contracted SARS-CoV-2, and their nucleocapsid antibodies tested negative. The antigens of these receptors remain unknown. TCRdb keeps only in-frame clones here, not all; method: immunoSEQ multiplex PCR. The sample has 25,000 to 30,000 clones, under 85% seen once. The sequenced sample was CD4+ T cells from PBMCs cultured with SARS-CoV-2 spike peptides, obtained before COVID-19 vaccination. The receptors shown here come from a human donor who received a COVID-19 vaccine.

The genes are TRBV3-1 (or the pseudogene TRBV3-2) and TRBJ1-2; 7 nucleotides line up with TRBD1. The CDR3 extends over 16 amino acids. Germline loops: CDR1 LGHDT, CDR2 YNNKEL (reference sequence). With V trimmed by 6 bases and J by 8 bases, 18 bases remained unmatched. The CDR3 is CASSKTPSGGAGGYTF. The CDR3 DNA sequence: TGTGCCAGCAGTAAGACCCCCTCAGGGGGAGCTGGGGGCTACACCTTC.

With respect to this clone: Relative to the germline gene, one junction end is altered; a read error may explain this. The rearrangement joins TRBV7-7 to TRBJ2-3, with D perhaps given as TRBD1 or TRBD2 (5 bases each). This CDR3 is built from 15 residues. Germline CDR1 SSHAT, CDR2 FNYEAQ (reference sequence). The CDR3 loop is CASSLGTVSTDTQYF. The CDR3 nucleotides are TGTGCTAGCAGCTTAGGGACGGTTAGCACAGATACGCAGTATTTT. The full variable domain, in which reference TRBV7-7 and TRBJ2-3 provide the parts outside the CDR3, is GAGVSQSPRYKVTKRGQDVTLRCDPISSHATLYWYQQALGQGPEFLTYFNYEAQPDKSGLPSDRFSAERPEGSISTLTIQRTEQRDSAMYRCASSLGTVSTDTQYFGPGTRLTVL.

The chain has TRBV5-1 and TRBJ2-2; D not certain. This CDR3 comprises 16 residues. Per germline, CDR1 SGHRS and CDR2 YFSETQ. The V gene lost 0 bases and the J gene lost 5 bases, with 14 bases spanning the gap. The CDR3 is CASSLETMGLTGELFF. The CDR3, as DNA: TGCGCCAGCAGCTTGGAAACTATGGGTCTTACCGGGGAGCTGTTTTTT.

The V call is TRBV12-3 or TRBV12-4, the J call TRBJ2-1; D unresolved. Trimming pared 4 bases from V and 7 bases from J, leaving 8 bases between. The CDR3 is made up of 12 amino acids. DNA for the CDR3: TGTGCCAGCAGTTCTACGGGTAATGAGCAGTTCTTC. It encodes CASSSTGNEQFF.

This rearrangement joins TRBV7-9 to TRBJ2-3; TRBD1 or TRBD2 may be the D gene (5 bases each). The ends were cut back, 7 bases at V and 1 base at J, with 9 bases in the middle. The CDR3 runs to 13 residues. CDR1 and CDR2 (germline): SEHNR, FQNEAQ (reference sequence). The CDR3 DNA follows: TGTGCCAGCATCGGGGACCGCACAGATACGCAGTATTTT. It is translated as CASIGDRTDTQYF.

The chain employs TRBV2 and TRBJ2-3; weak D call: TRBD1 (6 bases). The ends were cut back, 8 bases at V and 0 bases at J, with 12 bases in the middle. Germline values: CDR1 SNHLY, CDR2 FYNNEI. The CDR3 covers 14 residues. The CDR3 sequence is CASRPGASTDTQYF. CDR3 bases: TGTGCCAGCCGCCCAGGGGCTAGCACAGATACGCAGTATTTT.

The chain couples TRBV5-1 to TRBJ1-2; D is ambiguous. The CDR3 is 13 residues long. Germline lookup yields CDR1 SGHRS and CDR2 YFSETQ. V lost 6 bases to trimming and J lost 7 bases, with 16 bases between them. The CDR3 DNA is TGCGCCAGCACGCAACAGAGCGATCGTGGCTACACCTTC. It is translated as CASTQQSDRGYTF.

The chain couples TRBV5-6 to TRBJ1-1; unclear D gene. V was shortened by 2 bases and J by 3 bases, with 11 bases between the two germline ends. This CDR3 is built from 14 residues. Germline V gives CDR1 SGHDT, CDR2 YYEEEE. This CDR3 is CASSLYGRDTEAFF. The CDR3 region has the DNA TGTGCCAGCAGCTTATATGGGAGGGACACTGAAGCTTTCTTT. Combining the CDR3 with reference TRBV5-6 and TRBJ1-1 gives the whole variable domain DAGVTQSPTHLIKTRGQQVTLRCSPKSGHDTVSWYQQALGQGPQFIFQYYEEEERQRGNFPDRFSGHQFPNYSSELNVNALLLGDSALYLCASSLYGRDTEAFFGQGTRLTVV.

The chain carries TRBV5-1 and TRBJ1-2, with D maybe TRBD1 (5 bases). The CDR3 loop spans 13 amino acids. From germline, CDR1 is SGHRS and CDR2 YFSETQ. V gave up 3 bases and J gave up 5 bases, with 11 bases separating them. CDR3 amino acids: CASSSREGYGYTF. CDR3 bases: TGCGCCAGCAGCTCCAGGGAGGGGTATGGCTACACCTTC.

This rearrangement joins TRBV24-1 to TRBJ1-1; D is unresolved. Trimming stripped 5 bases from V and 1 base from J, with 10 bases between. Germline V CDR1 and CDR2: KGHDR, SFDVKD. The length of the CDR3 is 14 residues. CDR3 bases: TGTGCCACCAGTGCGAATACAGAGAACACTGAAGCTTTCTTT. Translated: CATSANTENTEAFF.

The chain carries TRBV5-1 and TRBJ2-7; 7 bases match TRBD1. V shed 4 bases, J shed 2 bases, and the junction held 6 bases outside the gene matches. CDR1 is SGHRS and CDR2 is YFSETQ in the germline V gene. This CDR3 has 14 residues. The CDR3 spells CASSRTGITYEQYF. The CDR3 bases are TGCGCCAGCAGCCGGACAGGAATTACCTACGAGCAGTACTTC.

The table lists this clone with a few counts. The rearrangement joins TRBV28 to TRBJ1-6, with D possibly matching TRBD1 (6 bases). Trimming cost V 3 bases and J 13 bases, with 19 bases left between them. The CDR3 contains 15 residues. Germline V gives CDR1 MDHEN, CDR2 SYDVKM. DNA of the CDR3: TGTGCCAGCAGTTTTCGGGGGCGGGTGCGCGATCCCCTCCACTTT. Translation gives CASSFRGRVRDPLHF.

The chain carries TRBV7-8 and TRBJ1-6, with 8 bases that match TRBD1. The germline gives CDR1 SGHVS, CDR2 FQNEAQ. Unmatched junction bases numbered 4, after V lost 3 bases and J lost 9 bases. The CDR3 is 14 residues long. The CDR3 region is CASSFGQGTSPLHF. CDR3 coding DNA: TGTGCCAGCAGCTTTGGACAGGGAACTTCACCCCTCCACTTT.

The chain carries TRBV7-2 and TRBJ2-1, with D possibly being TRBD1 or TRBD2 (5 bases each). The V and J ends lost 5 bases and 6 bases respectively, with 11 bases between them. This CDR3 contains 13 residues. Germline V CDR1 and CDR2: SGHTA, FQGNSA. This CDR3 reads CASSGGPGNEQFF. CDR3 bases: TGTGCCAGCAGCGGGGGACCAGGCAATGAGCAGTTCTTC. The whole variable domain, filled in from reference TRBV7-2 and TRBJ2-1, reads GAGVSQSPSNKVTEKGKDVELRCDPISGHTALYWYRQSLGQGLEFLIYFQGNSAPDKSGLPSDRFSAERTGGSVSTLTIQRTQQEDSAVYLCASSGGPGNEQFFGPGTRLTVL.

The chain employs TRBV24-1 and TRBJ1-2, with unresolved D. Germline-derived CDR1 and CDR2 are KGHDR and SFDVKD. The ends were cut back, 3 bases at V and 4 bases at J, with 8 bases in the middle. CDR3 size: 13 residues. This CDR3 is CATSDTVFYGYTF. The CDR3 DNA sequence: TGTGCCACCAGTGATACAGTTTTCTATGGCTACACCTTC.

This clone has just one count. The rearrangement links TRBV6-5 to TRBJ2-2; D might be TRBD2 (7 bases). This CDR3 is 14 amino acids long. The germline CDR1 and CDR2 sequences are MNHEY and SVGAGI. Trimming cost V 0 bases and J 6 bases, with 8 bases left between them. DNA of the CDR3: TGTGCCAGCAGTTACTCGGGGGGGCCCGGGGAGCTGTTTTTT. The encoded protein is CASSYSGGPGELFF.

The gene calls are TRBV2 and TRBJ2-7; D perhaps matches TRBD1 (6 bases). The CDR3 loop spans 14 amino acids. The germline V gene has CDR1 SNHLY and CDR2 FYNNEI. V shed 1 base and J shed 3 bases, with 10 bases lying between them. The CDR3: CASSEGRGHYEQYF. DNA of the CDR3: TGTGCCAGCAGTGAAGGACGGGGACACTACGAGCAGTACTTC.

The CDR3 spells CASGLSGREVETQYF. As DNA, the CDR3 is TGTGCTAGTGGTTTGTCGGGCAGGGAGGTAGAGACCCAGTACTTC. The genes are TRBV12-5 and TRBJ2-5, with D tentatively TRBD2 (6 bases). Germline CDR1 LGHNT, CDR2 FRNRAP. This CDR3 has 15 amino acids. Trimming removed 2 bases at V and 4 bases at J, with 14 bases between.

The chain links TRBV11-2 to TRBJ1-1, with unresolved D. V was shortened by 0 bases and J by 1 base, with 9 bases between the two germline ends. The CDR3 loop spans 15 amino acids. CDR1 and CDR2 (germline): SGHAT, FQNNGV. The DNA of the CDR3 is TGTGCCAGCAGCTTAGATCCAAGCTCGAACACTGAAGCTTTCTTT. It translates to CASSLDPSSNTEAFF. The whole variable domain, filled in from reference TRBV11-2 and TRBJ1-1, reads EAGVAQSPRYKIIEKRQSVAFWCNPISGHATLYWYQQILGQGPKLLIQFQNNGVVDDSQLPKDRFSAERLKGVDSTLKIQPAKLEDSAVYLCASSLDPSSNTEAFFGQGTRLTVV.

The chain combines TRBV2 with TRBJ1-1, with 8 bases identical to TRBD1. Germline V lookup: CDR1 SNHLY, CDR2 FYNNEI. The CDR3 consists of 14 residues. V lost 7 bases to trimming and J lost 1 base; unmatched junction nucleotides: 5. The chain's CDR3 is CASTSTGANTEAFF. The CDR3 coding sequence is TGTGCCAGCACCTCGACAGGGGCGAACACTGAAGCTTTCTTT.

This chain links TRBV25-1 with TRBJ1-1, with D possibly matching TRBD1 (6 bases). This CDR3 contains 14 residues. The V and J ends lost 2 bases and 4 bases respectively, with 11 bases between them. Germline CDR1 reads MGHDK; CDR2 reads SYGVNS. CDR3 region: CASSENRDGTEAFF. The CDR3 DNA is TGTGCCAGCAGTGAAAACAGGGATGGCACTGAAGCTTTCTTT.

The chain links TRBV2 to TRBJ1-1; 7 bases match TRBD1. After removal of 3 bases from V and 8 bases from J, the junction contained 12 bases not matched to a gene. CDR1 is SNHLY, CDR2 FYNNEI, per germline. The CDR3 covers 15 residues. The CDR3, as DNA: TGTGCCAGCAGTGACCCCGGGACAGCGTCTCGAGAAGCTTTCTTT. This codes for CASSDPGTASREAFF.

This clone occurred once. This chain connects TRBV25-1 to TRBJ2-3; 8 bases line up with TRBD1. J lost 0 bases, V lost 2 bases, and 1 base had no gene match. Germline V gene lookup returns CDR1 MGHDK and CDR2 SYGVNS. CDR3 length equals 15 residues. The CDR3 sequence is CASSENRGSTDTQYF. The CDR3 nucleotides are TGTGCCAGCAGTGAAAACAGGGGGAGCACAGATACGCAGTATTTT.

V gene TRBV7-2 combines with J gene TRBJ2-7; the D is unclear. The length of the CDR3 is 14 residues. Germline V gene data show CDR1 as SGHTA and CDR2 as FQGNSA. Trimming shortened V by 5 bases and J by 4 bases, and 15 bases separated the two germline ends. The CDR3 region is CASSGSADYYEQYF. The CDR3 nucleotides are TGTGCCAGCAGCGGGTCGGCTGATTATTACGAGCAGTACTTC.

The chain uses TRBV12-3 or TRBV12-4 and TRBJ1-5; possibly TRBD1 for D (6 bases). This CDR3 is built from 13 residues. Trimming stripped 3 bases from V and 5 bases from J, with 8 bases between. In DNA, the CDR3 is TGTGCCAGCAGTTTGGGGGGGCATCAGCCCCAGCATTTT. The encoded protein is CASSLGGHQPQHF.